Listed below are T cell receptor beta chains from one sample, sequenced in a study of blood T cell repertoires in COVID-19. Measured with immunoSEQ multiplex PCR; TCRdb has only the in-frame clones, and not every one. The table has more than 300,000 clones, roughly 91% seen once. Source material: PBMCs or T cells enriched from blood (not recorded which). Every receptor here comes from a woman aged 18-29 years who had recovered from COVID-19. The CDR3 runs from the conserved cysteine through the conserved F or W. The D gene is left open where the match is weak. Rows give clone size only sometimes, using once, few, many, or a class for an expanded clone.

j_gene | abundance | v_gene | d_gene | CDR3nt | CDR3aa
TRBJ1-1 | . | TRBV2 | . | TGTGCCAGCCGGTACAGGAACACTGAAGCTTTCTTT | CASRYRNTEAFF
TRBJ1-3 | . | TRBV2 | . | TGTGCCAGCAGTGAACTGGAGGTCTCCTCTGGAAACACCATATATTTT | CASSELEVSSGNTIYF
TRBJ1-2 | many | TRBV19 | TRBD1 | TGTGCCAGTAGTTCGGGACAGCTGGTATATGGCTACACCTTC | CASSSGQLVYGYTF
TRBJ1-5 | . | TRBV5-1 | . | TGCGCCAGCAGCCCCGGCGGGTATCAGCCCCAGCATTTT | CASSPGGYQPQHF
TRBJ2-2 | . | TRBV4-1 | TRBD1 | TGCGCCAGCAGCCGGGACAGTAAATCAGCCACCGGGGAGCTGTTTTTT | CASSRDSKSATGELFF
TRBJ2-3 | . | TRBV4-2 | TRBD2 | TGTGCCAGCAGCCACACGGAGCGGGGGGGAACTAGCACAGATACGCAGTATTTT | CASSHTERGGTSTDTQYF
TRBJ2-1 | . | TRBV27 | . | TGTGCCAGCAGTTTGGGCGGGCATAGCTCCTACAATGAGCAGTTCTTC | CASSLGGHSSYNEQFF
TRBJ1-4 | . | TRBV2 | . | TGTGCCAGCAGGGACCGCGGGTTGGGGAGTGAAAAACTGTTTTTT | CASRDRGLGSEKLFF
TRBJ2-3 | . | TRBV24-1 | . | TGTGCCACCAGTGACCCATACAGGGATACGCAGTATTTT | CATSDPYRDTQYF
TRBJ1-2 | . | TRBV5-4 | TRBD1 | TGTGCCAGCAGCGTAGACGCAGGGGGTCGAGGCTACACCTTC | CASSVDAGGRGYTF
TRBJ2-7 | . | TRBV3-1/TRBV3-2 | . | TGTGCCAGCAGCCAAGATGTACAGATAGACCTACGCGAGCAGTACTTC | CASSQDVQIDLREQYF
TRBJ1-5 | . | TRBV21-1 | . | TGTGCCAGCAGCATTGGAGGGCTCAATCAGCCCCAGCATTTT | CASSIGGLNQPQHF
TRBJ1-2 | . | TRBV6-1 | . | TGTGCCAGCAGTGAAAGGAACCCACGAGGGGGCTACACCTTC | CASSERNPRGGYTF
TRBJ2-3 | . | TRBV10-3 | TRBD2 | TGTGCCATCAGTGAGAGTAGCGGGGGGACCCTCACAGATACGCAGTATTTT | CAISESSGGTLTDTQYF
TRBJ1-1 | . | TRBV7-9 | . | TGTGCCAGCAGCCCCCCAGGGAACACTGAAGCTTTCTTT | CASSPPGNTEAFF
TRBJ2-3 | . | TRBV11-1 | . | TGTGCCAGCAGCTTGGGGCAGGGGTACACAGATACGCAGTATTTT | CASSLGQGYTDTQYF
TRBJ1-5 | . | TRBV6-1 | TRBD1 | TGTGCCAGCAGTGAAGCAACGCTAAACACAGGGGAGCAGCCCCAGCATTTT | CASSEATLNTGEQPQHF
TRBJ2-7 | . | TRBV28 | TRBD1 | TGTGCCAGCAGTCGTATACAGGGGGCGGGGGAGCAGTACTTC | CASSRIQGAGEQYF
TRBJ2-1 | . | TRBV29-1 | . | TGCAGCGTTGAAGGGCAGGTGAACAATGAGCAGTTCTTC | CSVEGQVNNEQFF
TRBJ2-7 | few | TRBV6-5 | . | TGTGCCAGCAGGGCGAGGGCCCTCTACGAGCAGTACTTC | CASRARALYEQYF
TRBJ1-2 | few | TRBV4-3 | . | TGCGCCAGCAGCCAAGATCCCAGGGGCGACTATGGCTACACCTTC | CASSQDPRGDYGYTF
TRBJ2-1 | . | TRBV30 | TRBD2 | TGTGCCTGGAGTCGGGTAGCGGGGCCGACCTACAATGAGCAGTTCTTC | CAWSRVAGPTYNEQFF
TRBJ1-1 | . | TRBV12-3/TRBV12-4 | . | TGTGCCAGCAGTGAGGGGGAAGCAGAAGCTTTCTTT | CASSEGEAEAFF
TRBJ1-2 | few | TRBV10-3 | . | TGTGCCATCAGTGAGTCTAATAAGGCTAGAAACTATGGCTACACCTTC | CAISESNKARNYGYTF
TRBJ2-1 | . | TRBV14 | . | TGTGCCAGCAGCCAAGGGACTACCCCAGGGCTCTTCAATGAGCAGTTCTTC | CASSQGTTPGLFNEQFF
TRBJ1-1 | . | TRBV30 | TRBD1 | TGTGCCTGGAACAGGGGGGACACTGAAGCTTTCTTT | CAWNRGDTEAFF
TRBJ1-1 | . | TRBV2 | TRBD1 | TGTGCCAGCAGTTTCAACAGGGGGAGGATGAACACTGAAGCTTTCTTT | CASSFNRGRMNTEAFF
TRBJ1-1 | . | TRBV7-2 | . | TGTGCCAGCAGCTCAGTCCGGGCGGGGAACACTGAAGCTTTCTTT | CASSSVRAGNTEAFF
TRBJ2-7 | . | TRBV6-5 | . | TGTGCCAGCAGCCTCCGGGACACAACCTACGAGCAGTACTTC | CASSLRDTTYEQYF
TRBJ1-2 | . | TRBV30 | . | TGTGCCGGACTTCCCTCCACCGGGCTGAACTATGGCTACACCTTC | CAGLPSTGLNYGYTF
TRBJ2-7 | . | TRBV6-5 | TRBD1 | TGTGCCAGCAGTCCCATGACAGGGGGCCTATACGAGCAGTACTTC | CASSPMTGGLYEQYF
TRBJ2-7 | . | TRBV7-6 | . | TGTGCCAGCAGCTTAGTCCGGCAGGGGTACAACGAGCAGTACTTC | CASSLVRQGYNEQYF
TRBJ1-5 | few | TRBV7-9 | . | TGTGCCTGCGGACAGTCTCGTGATCAGCCCCAGCATTTT | CACGQSRDQPQHF
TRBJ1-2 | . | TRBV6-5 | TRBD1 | TGTGCCAGCAGTTACTCGAGGACAGGGGGCACCTATGGCTACACCTTC | CASSYSRTGGTYGYTF
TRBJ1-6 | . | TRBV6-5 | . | TGTGCCAGCAGTTACTTTCGGAGAAGATCACCCCTCCACTTT | CASSYFRRRSPLHF
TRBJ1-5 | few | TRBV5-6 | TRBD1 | TGTGCCAGCAGCGCGGGACAGATCGGGGCCCAGCATTTT | CASSAGQIGAQHF
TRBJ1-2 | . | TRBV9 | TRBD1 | TGTGCCAGCAGCGTAGACCCATCTCTGGGAAATCATCGCCAGGGGGGTTCCTATGGCTACACCTTC | CASSVDPSLGNHRQGGSYGYTF
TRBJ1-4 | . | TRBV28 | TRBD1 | TGTGCCAGCAGTTTTGCAATGGGACAGACGAACCTACTGTATTCAACTAATGAAAAACTGTTTTTT | CASSFAMGQTNLLYSTNEKLFF
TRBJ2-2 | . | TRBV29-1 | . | TGCAGCGTTGACAGGGGTGGTACCGGGGAGCTGTTTTTT | CSVDRGGTGELFF
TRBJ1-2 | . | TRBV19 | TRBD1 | TGTGCCAGTAGTCCCACGGACAGGGGATATGGCTACACCTTC | CASSPTDRGYGYTF
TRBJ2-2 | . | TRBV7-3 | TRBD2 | TGTGCCAGCAGCTTAACCCGCGGGACTAGCCCCGGGGAGCTGTTTTTT | CASSLTRGTSPGELFF
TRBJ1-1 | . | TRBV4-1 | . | TGCGCCAGCAGCCAGTCCTTCCCGACAGAGATGACAGTTCATGAAGCTTTCTTT | CASSQSFPTEMTVHEAFF
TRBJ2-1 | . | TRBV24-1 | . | TGTGCCACCAGTGGTCTTATCGATGAGCAGTTCTTC | CATSGLIDEQFF
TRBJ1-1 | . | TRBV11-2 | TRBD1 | TGTGCCAGCAGCGTGGGACAGGGGGCCGCTTTCTTT | CASSVGQGAAFF
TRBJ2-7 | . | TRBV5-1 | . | TGCGCCAGCAGCTTCGGGGGATACCTCTACGAGCAGTACTTC | CASSFGGYLYEQYF
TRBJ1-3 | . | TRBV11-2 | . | TGTGCCAGCAGCCCTCCTGGGAGCGGGTACTCTGGAAACACCATATATTTT | CASSPPGSGYSGNTIYF
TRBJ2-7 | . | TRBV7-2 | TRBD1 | TGTGCCAGCAGCATTACAGGGGGATCCTACGAGCAGTACTTC | CASSITGGSYEQYF
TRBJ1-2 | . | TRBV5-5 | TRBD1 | TGTGCCAGCAGCTTGGCGAACAGGGGGCTGGGTGGCTACACCTTC | CASSLANRGLGGYTF